Listed below are T cell receptor beta chains from one sample, sequenced in a study of blood T cell repertoires in COVID-19. Only in-frame clones appear in the TCRdb table, and some are missing; sequencing was by immunoSEQ multiplex PCR. The sample shows approximately 150,000 clones, around 84% of them seen only once. The sample consisted of peripheral blood. These receptors all come from a woman between 50 and 59 years old in a cohort sampled during active or convalescent COVID-19. Each CDR3 is given with its conserved first and last residue. The D gene is left open where the match is weak. The size field is filled for only some rows; it gives once, few, many or a size class.

V	J	length	D	size	DNA	CDR3
TRBV2	TRBJ1-5	13	TRBD1	NA	TGTGCCAGTAAGACAGGGCGCAATCAGCCCCAGCATTTT	CASKTGRNQPQHF
TRBV7-2	TRBJ2-7	18	TRBD1	NA	TGTGCCAGCAGCTTAGGACCCCCCGGGACAGGGGGTGTCTACGAGCAGTACTTC	CASSLGPPGTGGVYEQYF
TRBV5-1	TRBJ2-7	12	NA	NA	TGCGCCAGCAGCTCCCAGGGCCTCGAGCAGTACTTC	CASSSQGLEQYF
TRBV5-1	TRBJ2-7	14	TRBD1	NA	TGCGCCAGCAGCTGGACAGGGGGCCACTACGAGCAGTACTTC	CASSWTGGHYEQYF
TRBV4-1	TRBJ2-7	15	NA	NA	TGCGCCAGCAGCCAGGCCGGGACAAGTACCTACGAGCAGTACTTC	CASSQAGTSTYEQYF
TRBV19	TRBJ1-5	13	NA	NA	TGTGCCAGTGTCCAGGGGTGGGCTCAGCCCCAGCATTTT	CASVQGWAQPQHF
TRBV5-1	TRBJ2-1	17	TRBD2	once	TGCGCCAGCACCCTAGGACTAGCGGGGGTTAGTCGTAATGAGCAGTTCTTC	CASTLGLAGVSRNEQFF
TRBV6-2/TRBV6-3	TRBJ2-2	16	NA	NA	TGTGCCAGCAGTTACTCGTCAGGGGAAGTCACCGGGGAGCTGTTTTTT	CASSYSSGEVTGELFF
TRBV7-8	TRBJ2-1	17	NA	NA	TGTGCCAGCAGCTTAGCGGGGGCCCTCACCAAGTACAATGAGCAGTTCTTC	CASSLAGALTKYNEQFF
TRBV7-2	TRBJ2-7	13	NA	NA	TGTGCCAGCAGCTTCGGCAGGGACTACGAGCAGTACTTC	CASSFGRDYEQYF
TRBV2	TRBJ1-3	17	TRBD1	NA	TGTGCCAGCAGTACCCGACGACAGGGGTTCGTTGGAAACACCATATATTTT	CASSTRRQGFVGNTIYF
TRBV13	TRBJ1-6	15	NA	few	TGTGCCAGCAGCTTAGACAGGGCGCTCAATTCACCCCTCCACTTT	CASSLDRALNSPLHF
TRBV18	TRBJ2-7	15	NA	NA	TGTGCCAGCTCACCGGCGACTGACCCCTCCTACGAGCAGTACTTC	CASSPATDPSYEQYF
TRBV7-6	TRBJ2-3	16	TRBD2	NA	TGTGCCAGCAGCTTAAGCGCGGGGGGCCAGTGGGATACGCAGTATTTT	CASSLSAGGQWDTQYF
TRBV13	TRBJ2-7	16	TRBD1	NA	TGTGCCAGCAGCCCTAATGGCGGACAGGGGTACTACGAGCAGTACTTC	CASSPNGGQGYYEQYF
TRBV28	TRBJ1-1	13	NA	once	TGTGCCAGCAGCCAACCGGGACACCTTGAAGCTTTCTTT	CASSQPGHLEAFF
TRBV5-6	TRBJ1-6	16	NA	once	TGTGCCAGCAGAGGACAGACCCGAAACTATAATTCACCCCTCCACTTT	CASRGQTRNYNSPLHF
TRBV5-1	TRBJ1-1	14	NA	NA	TGCGCCAGCAGCCTACTGACAGAGAACACTGAAGCTTTCTTT	CASSLLTENTEAFF
TRBV18	TRBJ2-5	16	NA	NA	TGTGCCAGCTCACCCGGGACTTCCTCAGACCAAGAGACCCAGTACTTC	CASSPGTSSDQETQYF
TRBV2	TRBJ2-4	13	NA	NA	TGTGCCAGCAGCGGAGAGGACAAAAACATTCAGTACTTC	CASSGEDKNIQYF
TRBV29-1	TRBJ2-7	11	NA	NA	TGCAGCGTTGCATTGGGGCCCGAGCAGTACTTC	CSVALGPEQYF
TRBV19	TRBJ2-7	13	TRBD1	NA	TGTGCCAGCGGGAACAGGGGCAACTACGAGCAGTACTTC	CASGNRGNYEQYF
TRBV7-8	TRBJ2-7	13	NA	NA	TGTGCCAGCAGCTTAGCGTACTCCTACGAGCAGTACTTC	CASSLAYSYEQYF
TRBV12-3/TRBV12-4	TRBJ2-5	13	TRBD2	NA	TGTGCCAGCAGCCAGGGACTACAAGAGACCCAGTACTTC	CASSQGLQETQYF
TRBV3-1/TRBV3-2	TRBJ2-7	15	TRBD1	NA	TGTGCCAGCAGCCGAAGCACCGGGACAGGGGGCGAGCAGTACTTC	CASSRSTGTGGEQYF
TRBV27	TRBJ1-5	14	NA	NA	TGTGCCAGCAGTCACCCGGGTAGCAATCAGCCCCAGCATTTT	CASSHPGSNQPQHF
TRBV11-3	TRBJ1-1	13	NA	NA	TGTGCCAGCCAGACGTCAGAGGACACTGAAGCTTTCTTT	CASQTSEDTEAFF
TRBV19	TRBJ1-1	14	NA	NA	TGTGCCAGTAGTATTTGGGCGGGGAACACTGAAGCTTTCTTT	CASSIWAGNTEAFF
TRBV18	TRBJ2-1	15	NA	NA	TGTGCCAGCTCACCATCAATACTAGCAGGAAATGAGCAGTTCTTC	CASSPSILAGNEQFF
TRBV13	TRBJ2-7	14	NA	NA	TGTGCCAGCAGCTTAGCGGCTCCCCCAGGAGAGCAGTACTTC	CASSLAAPPGEQYF
TRBV19	TRBJ1-2	15	NA	NA	TGTGCCAGTAGTCTCCGGGGAGGCTTATTGTCTGGCTACACCTTC	CASSLRGGLLSGYTF
TRBV19	TRBJ1-5	14	TRBD1	NA	TGTGCCAGTAGCCCCGGGACAGGGCCGCAGCCCCAGCATTTT	CASSPGTGPQPQHF
TRBV28	TRBJ1-3	16	NA	NA	TGTGCCAGCAACGAATACAGGGTTTACTCTGGAAACACCATATATTTT	CASNEYRVYSGNTIYF
TRBV6-4	TRBJ2-3	15	NA	NA	TGTGCCAGCAGTGCCGACAGTTTTAGCACAGATACGCAGTATTTT	CASSADSFSTDTQYF
TRBV6-5	TRBJ2-7	15	TRBD1	NA	TGTGCCAGCAGGAACGGACAGGGGGCGACTTACGAGCAGTACTTC	CASRNGQGATYEQYF
TRBV6-5	TRBJ2-5	16	TRBD2	NA	TGTGCCAGCAGTTCCACTAGCGGGGGGGCCGGGCGGACCCAGTACTTC	CASSSTSGGAGRTQYF
TRBV27	TRBJ2-7	13	NA	NA	TGTGCCAGCAGTGCAGGTGACTCCTACGAGCAGTACTTC	CASSAGDSYEQYF
TRBV18	TRBJ2-1	14	NA	NA	TGTGCCAGCTCACCGACGCAGGGATACAATGAGCAGTTCTTC	CASSPTQGYNEQFF
TRBV5-1	TRBJ2-2	16	TRBD2	NA	TGCGCCAGCAGCTTGGGGCTAGCGGTGATCACCGGGGAGCTGTTTTTT	CASSLGLAVITGELFF
TRBV30	TRBJ2-2	15	TRBD2	NA	TGTGCCTGGAGTGTAACTAGCGGGGGTACCGGGGAGCTGTTTTTT	CAWSVTSGGTGELFF
TRBV7-2	TRBJ2-1	14	TRBD2	once	TGTGCCGGGCAAACGGGGGGGCCGTACAATGAGCAGTTCTTC	CAGQTGGPYNEQFF
TRBV7-6	TRBJ2-2	13	NA	NA	TGTGCCAGCAGCTTAGACGGGGAAGGGGAGCTGTTTTTT	CASSLDGEGELFF
TRBV10-3	TRBJ1-6	15	TRBD1	NA	TGTGCCATCAGTGAGTTGACAGGGGGTTATTCACCCCTCCACTTT	CAISELTGGYSPLHF
TRBV7-8	TRBJ2-5	15	NA	NA	TGTGCCAGCAGCAAACAGGACGGTTCACAAGAGACCCAGTACTTC	CASSKQDGSQETQYF
TRBV6-2/TRBV6-3	TRBJ2-7	19	TRBD2	NA	TGTGCCAGCAGTTACAGTAAGCCGGGACTAGCGGGGCCCCCCTACGAGCAGTACTTC	CASSYSKPGLAGPPYEQYF
TRBV5-6	TRBJ1-6	15	NA	NA	TGTGCCAGCAGCCGTGTAAGGACAGAGGGTTCACCCCTCCACTTT	CASSRVRTEGSPLHF
TRBV10-3	TRBJ1-5	15	NA	few	TGTGCCATCAGTGAGGTCTCAGGGATGAATCAGCCCCAGCATTTT	CAISEVSGMNQPQHF
TRBV4-1	TRBJ1-4	14	TRBD1	NA	TGCGCCAGCAGCCTACAGGGGTTTAATGAAAAACTGTTTTTT	CASSLQGFNEKLFF
TRBV29-1	TRBJ1-2	13	NA	few	TGCAGCGTTGAAGCGCAGGGTGGCTATGGCTACACCTTC	CSVEAQGGYGYTF
TRBV4-2	TRBJ1-4	15	NA	NA	TGTGCCAGCAGCCAAGAGGAAGGTCAGGGTGAAAAACTGTTTTTT	CASSQEEGQGEKLFF
TRBV5-1	TRBJ1-1	17	NA	few	TGCGCCAGCAGCTTTGGGGGGGCCCCGCAAATGAACACTGAAGCTTTCTTT	CASSFGGAPQMNTEAFF
TRBV19	TRBJ2-1	15	TRBD1	NA	TGTGCCAGTAGGGAACGGACAGGGCGATACAATGAGCAGTTCTTC	CASRERTGRYNEQFF